These 14 T cell receptor beta chains came from one sample sequenced in a study of T cell repertoires in cytomegalovirus infection. TCRdb analysed the reads with MiXCR anew, one entry per CDR3 protein. The sample shows about 830,000 distinct CDR3 sequences, 32% of them seen only once. Their target antigens are unknown. The specimen was cultured CD8+ T cells from PBMCs, collected from culture after CMV antigen stimulation. These receptors originate from a human donor in good health (CMV status not recorded). Some clones in this sample may be carry-over from other donors' samples.

This clonotype was detected many times. This sequence joins TRBV7-9 and TRBJ2-1; TRBD1 matches at 10 bases. CDR3 length: 13 residues. Germline assignment: CDR1 SEHNR and CDR2 FQNEAQ (reference sequence). V was pared by 5 bases and J by 7 bases, with 2 bases of the junction left unmatched. CDR3 sequence: CASSQGQGNEQFF. CDR3 sequence (DNA): TGTGCCAGCAGCCAGGGACAGGGGAATGAGCAGTTCTTC.

As to this clonotype: This clone may be a read error of a much larger clone one base away. CDR3 sequence reads: CANSPRGLNEKLFF. CDR3 sequence (DNA): TGTGCCAACAGCCCCCGGGGGTTAAATGAAAAACTGTTTTTT. The V gene is TRBV7-8, the J gene TRBJ1-4; TRBD1 might be the D (5 bases). The CDR3 is 14 residues long. Germline V gene data show CDR1 as SGHVS and CDR2 as FQNEAQ. The whole variable domain, remainder taken from reference TRBV7-8 and TRBJ1-4, is GAGVSQSPRYKVAKRGQDVALRCDPISGHVSLFWYQQALGQGPEFLTYFQNEAQLDKSGLPSDRFFAERPEGSVSTLKIQRTQQEDSAVYLCANSPRGLNEKLFFGSGTQLSVL.

The genes are TRBV2 and TRBJ2-3; TRBD1 matches at 7 bases. V trimming: 5 bases; J trimming: 4 bases; junction bases outside the gene matches: 15. Germline V gene data show CDR1 as SNHLY and CDR2 as FYNNEI. The CDR3 covers 17 residues. In DNA form, the CDR3 reads TGTGCCAGCAGTTTACGGCCTGACAGGGCGGGTCCAGATACGCAGTATTTT. This encodes CASSLRPDRAGPDTQYF.

This clonotype was recorded a few times. V is TRBV15 and J is TRBJ2-5; 10 nucleotides align to TRBD2. Germline CDR1 reads LNHNV; CDR2 reads YYDKDF (reference sequence). V lost 8 bases and J lost 0; bases outside the gene matches: 9. This CDR3 has 16 amino acids. The CDR3 sequence is CATRTGTSAYQETQYF. CDR3 in DNA: TGTGCCACCCGCACCGGGACTAGCGCGTACCAAGAGACCCAGTACTTC. The full variable domain, in which reference TRBV15 and TRBJ2-5 provide the parts outside the CDR3, is DAMVIQNPRYQVTQFGKPVTLSCSQTLNHNVMYWYQQKSSQAPKLLFHYYDKDFNNEADTPDNFQSRRPNTSFCFLDIRSPGLGDTAMYLCATRTGTSAYQETQYFGPGTRLLVL.

There are a few counts of this clonotype. The chain couples TRBV7-6 to TRBJ2-7, with 12 nucleotides matching TRBD1. With V trimmed by 5 bases and J by 6 bases, 2 bases remained unmatched. The CDR3 extends over 13 amino acids. The germline CDR1 and CDR2 sequences are SGHVS and FNYEAQ. The CDR3 is CASSGTGGGEQYF. DNA for the CDR3: TGTGCCAGCAGCGGGACAGGGGGCGGCGAGCAGTACTTC.

This rearrangement joins TRBV29-1 to TRBJ1-4, with 9 bases fitting TRBD1. The CDR3 covers 14 residues. CDR1 is SQVTM, CDR2 ANQGSEA, per germline. With 2 bases clipped from V and 5 bases from J, the junction kept 3 bases outside the gene matches. CDR3 loop: CSVEPGQGNEKLFF. CDR3 in DNA: TGCAGCGTTGAACCGGGACAGGGCAATGAAAAACTGTTTTTT.

This clonotype has a handful of counts. The J gene is TRBJ2-7, the V gene TRBV7-6; a weak D match, TRBD2 (6 bases). Trimming stripped 0 bases from V and 5 bases from J, with 11 bases between. Germline CDR1 is SGHVS and CDR2 is FNYEAQ. CDR3 length: 14 amino acids. CDR3 nucleotide sequence: TGTGCCAGCAGCTTAGCGGGGGGACGCCACGAGCAGTACTTC. This translates into CASSLAGGRHEQYF.

The rearrangement links TRBV27 to TRBJ1-2; possible D gene TRBD1, 5 bases. Germline CDR1 is MNHEY and CDR2 is SMNVEV (reference sequence). The CDR3 has 14 amino acids. V lost 5 bases and J lost 4, with 14 bases in between. The CDR3 spells CASSPGGDPYGYTF. DNA of the CDR3: TGTGCCAGCAGTCCGGGGGGGGATCCCTATGGCTACACCTTC.

The genes are TRBV5-5 and TRBJ2-7; D unresolved. The germline gives CDR1 SGHKS, CDR2 YYEKEE (reference sequence). The CDR3 has 13 residues. Between the trimmed V and J ends, which lost 3 bases and 0 bases, there was a span of 7 bases. The CDR3 here is CASSSAASYEQYF. CDR3 nucleotide sequence: TGTGCCAGCAGCTCTGCCGCCTCCTACGAGCAGTACTTC.

This clonotype appeared a single time. J is TRBJ2-1 and V is TRBV10-3; tentative D call: TRBD2 (7 bases). V lost 3 bases and J lost 7, with 13 bases in between. The CDR3 is 14 residues long. Germline V gene lookup returns CDR1 ENHRY and CDR2 SYGVKD. CDR3 coding DNA: TGTGCCATCAGTGAAGGGGGGGCCGCGAATGAGCAGTTCTTC. This encodes CAISEGGAANEQFF.

This clonotype was seen repeatedly, ten times or more. This chain joins TRBV19 and TRBJ1-4, with D possibly TRBD1 on 5 matching bases. Germline loops: CDR1 LNHDA, CDR2 SQIVND (reference sequence). V was trimmed by 5 bases and J by 0 bases, leaving 7 bases between them. The CDR3 extends over 14 amino acids. The CDR3 DNA is TGTGCCAGTAGTCTGACAGCAACTAATGAAAAACTGTTTTTT. This gives the protein CASSLTATNEKLFF.

This chain links TRBV28 with TRBJ2-7; 9 bases line up with TRBD1. Germline CDR1 MDHEN, CDR2 SYDVKM. The J segment lost 5 bases and the V segment lost 0 bases, leaving 5 bases of the junction unmatched. This CDR3 spans 15 amino acids. This CDR3 is CASSLWGTGSHEQYV. The CDR3 bases are TGTGCCAGCAGTTTATGGGGGACAGGGTCCCACGAGCAGTACGTC.

This clonotype was recorded at least ten times. The rearrangement joins TRBV7-8 to TRBJ1-5; 7 bases fit TRBD1. CDR1 and CDR2 (germline): SGHVS, FQNEAQ. The CDR3 spans 14 residues. The junction had 4 bases not matched to a gene; V was cut back by 1 base and J by 7 bases. CDR3 region: CASSLDSGGQPQHF. The CDR3, as DNA: TGTGCCAGCAGCTTAGACTCAGGGGGACAGCCCCAGCATTTT.

This clonotype was detected a few times. The chain has TRBV27 and TRBJ2-2; a possible D gene is TRBD2 (5 bases). Germline V gene data show CDR1 as MNHEY and CDR2 as SMNVEV (reference sequence). There are 14 residues in the CDR3. V was pared by 3 bases and J by 4 bases, with 9 bases between. The CDR3 DNA reads as TGTGCCAGCAGTTTCGGGGTTTCCACCGGGGAGCTGTTTTTT. Translation: CASSFGVSTGELFF.